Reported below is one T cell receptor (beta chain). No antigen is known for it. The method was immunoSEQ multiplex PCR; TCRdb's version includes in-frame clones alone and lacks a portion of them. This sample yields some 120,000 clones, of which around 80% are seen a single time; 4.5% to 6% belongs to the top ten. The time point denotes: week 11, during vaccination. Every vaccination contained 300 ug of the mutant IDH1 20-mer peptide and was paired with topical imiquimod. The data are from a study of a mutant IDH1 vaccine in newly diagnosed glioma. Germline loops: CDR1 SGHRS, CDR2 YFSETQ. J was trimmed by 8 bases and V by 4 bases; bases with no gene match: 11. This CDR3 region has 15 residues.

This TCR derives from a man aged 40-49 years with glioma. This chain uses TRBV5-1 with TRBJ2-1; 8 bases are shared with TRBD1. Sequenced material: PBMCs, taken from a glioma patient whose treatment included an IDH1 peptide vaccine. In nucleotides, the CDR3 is TGCGCCAGCAGCCCTCAGGGGGCGCATTTCGATGAGCAGTTCTTC. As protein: CASSPQGAHFDEQFF.